The clone carrying this T cell receptor beta chain has more than one count but fewer than ten. Its specificity is not known. The CDR3 extends over 13 amino acids. Germline V lookup: CDR1 MNHEY, CDR2 SVGEGT. V trimming: 8 bases; J trimming: 0 bases; junction bases outside the gene matches: 3. The data stem from a study of vaccination and CD4 T cells after COVID-19. Study outcomes and limitations: From roughly 21 to 40, the median of SARS-CoV-2-reactive clonotypes rose without reaching significance. Convalescent patients showed a median roughly 85% of reactive clones that were seen only post-vaccination.

As for treatment: roughly ten-day PBMC culture with coronavirus spike peptide pools or control peptides (ViraFEST assay). Researchers collected the unexposed donor's CD4+ T cells before the COVID-19 pandemic (2011-2018). ViraFEST sequenced TCRs after peptide-pool expansion of antigen-specific T cells. It was with approximately 9.2 IU/ml IL-2 and around 9.3 ug/ml peptide pools that 2.2 million or so PBMCs per well were cultured. Cultured CD4+ T cell DNA was sequenced using the Oncomine TCR Beta short-read assay. From CD4+ T cells that had been cultured, genomic DNA was extracted. TCRdb fed the PCR reads into MiXCR, producing one record per CDR3 protein. The sample includes 6,900 or so distinct CDR3 sequences, roughly 31% seen only once; the top ten take about a tenth.

This chain uses TRBV6-2 or TRBV6-3 with TRBJ1-1; 7 nucleotides match TRBD1. Source material: CD4+ T cells from blood, cultured in vitro. This clonotype was obtained from a human donor in good health. The CDR3 spells CASRDSMNTEAFF. CDR3 DNA: TGTGCCAGCCGGGACAGCATGAACACTGAAGCTTTCTTT.